The 18 T cell receptor beta chains given below trace back to one sample, sequenced in a study of cytomegalovirus exposure and HLA in healthy donors (dated by TCRdb to 2017 to 2019). The method behind the library was the immunoSEQ multiplex PCR assay. The multiplex PCR relied on a mix of 60 forward primers for TCR Vbeta segments and 13 reverse primers for TCR Jbeta segments. Not all clones reach the TCRdb copy of this immuneACCESS table, which keeps in-frame sequences only. Checked studies attribute under half of the gap to unresolved V genes and leave the rest unexplained. Within this sample are about 150,000 clones, with 75% of them counted one time only. The ten largest clones add up to over 6.5% of the sample. The sequencing input was PBMCs. These receptors originate from a man aged 30 to 45 in good health and CMV-seronegative.

The V call is TRBV7-9, the J call TRBJ1-2; TRBD1 agrees at 9 bases. V was clipped by 2 bases and J by 8 bases; unmatched bases: 6. The CDR3 extends over 14 amino acids. Germline CDR1 SEHNR, CDR2 FQNEAQ (reference sequence). CDR3 DNA sequence: TGTGCCAGCAGCTTAAGGACAGGGGTAAACGGCTACACCTTC. Its translation is CASSLRTGVNGYTF.

Worth noting for this clone: A read error may produce the germline difference seen at one junction end. This CDR3 is CSALTDRGPGANGLTF. For the CDR3, the DNA is TGCAGCGCCTTGACGGACAGGGGGCCGGGGGCCAACGGCCTGACTTTC. The chain is built from TRBV29-1 and TRBJ2-6; TRBD1 matches at 11 bases. Germline values: CDR1 SQVTM, CDR2 ANQGSEA. CDR3 length: 16 amino acids.

The V and J genes are TRBV30 and TRBJ1-3; 7 bases align to TRBD1. The length of the CDR3 is 14 residues. Unmatched junction bases numbered 3, after V lost 0 bases and J lost 4 bases. The germline gives CDR1 GTSNPN, CDR2 SVGIG (reference sequence). CDR3 sequence (DNA): TGTGCCTGGAGTGTAGACAGGGCCGGAAACACCATATATTTT. This sequence encodes CAWSVDRAGNTIYF.

This chain uses TRBV28 with TRBJ2-1, with 10 nucleotides matching TRBD2. The V gene end was trimmed by 1 base and the J gene end by 15 bases; junction bases not matched to a gene: 9. The CDR3 is 14 residues long. Germline lookup yields CDR1 MDHEN and CDR2 SYDVKM. The CDR3 DNA is TGTGCCAGCAGTTTATTACGGGCTAGCGGGAGTCCGTTCTTC. Translating gives CASSLLRASGSPFF. Full variable domain (outside the CDR3, taken from reference TRBV28 and TRBJ2-1): DVKVTQSSRYLVKRTGEKVFLECVQDMDHENMFWYRQDPGLGLRLIYFSYDVKMKEKGDIPEGYSVSREKKERFSLILESASTNQTSMYLCASSLLRASGSPFFGPGTRLTVL.

The gene calls are TRBV10-2 and TRBJ2-7, with D possibly matching TRBD1 (5 bases). V was clipped by 7 bases and J by 5 bases, with 12 bases between them. CDR1 and CDR2 from the germline V gene are WSHSY and SAAADI. There are 12 residues in the CDR3. The chain's CDR3 is CASTADMNEQYF. DNA for the CDR3: TGCGCCAGCACCGCGGACATGAACGAGCAGTACTTC.

J is TRBJ2-7 and V is TRBV9, with TRBD2 identical over 9 bases. In germline, CDR1 is SGDLS, CDR2 YYNGEE. With V trimmed by 3 bases and J by 3 bases, 7 bases remained unmatched. The CDR3 length is 15 residues. The CDR3: CASSASGTSSYEQYF. The CDR3, as DNA: TGTGCCAGCAGCGCCTCCGGGACTAGCAGCTACGAGCAGTACTTC. The full variable domain, completed using reference TRBV9 and TRBJ2-7, is DSGVTQTPKHLITATGQRVTLRCSPRSGDLSVYWYQQSLDQGLQFLIQYYNGEERAKGNILERFSAQQFPDLHSELNLSSLELGDSALYFCASSASGTSSYEQYFGPGTRLTVT.

The V gene is TRBV10-3, the J gene TRBJ2-7; D might be TRBD1 (6 bases). This CDR3 is 14 amino acids long. CDR1 is ENHRY, CDR2 SYGVKD, per germline. V lost 7 bases and J 0 bases, leaving 13 bases between the germline ends. CDR3 sequence (DNA): TGTGCCATCAAAGGGACACAAACCTCCTACGAGCAGTACTTC. Its protein product is CAIKGTQTSYEQYF.

V and J are TRBV28 and TRBJ1-1; D possibly corresponds to TRBD1 (5 bases). This CDR3 has 10 amino acids. CDR1 is MDHEN and CDR2 is SYDVKM in the germline V gene. Trimming pared 8 bases from V and 7 bases from J, leaving 8 bases between. This chain's CDR3 is CASGALEAFF. The CDR3 region has the DNA TGTGCCAGCGGGGCCCTTGAAGCTTTCTTT.

The chain couples TRBV11-2 to TRBJ1-1; D possibly corresponds to TRBD1 (5 bases). CDR3 length equals 13 residues. The germline V gene encodes CDR1 SGHAT and CDR2 FQNNGV. Deletions cut 4 bases from V and 7 bases from J, with 13 bases between. CDR3 in amino acids: CASSSIFGGEAFF. CDR3 nucleotide sequence: TGTGCCAGCAGCTCTATATTCGGGGGTGAAGCTTTCTTT.

CDR3 in DNA: TGTGCCAGCAGCCACCAAGCCGTTTACGAGCAGTACTTC. It codes for CASSHQAVYEQYF. The chain joins TRBV11-2 to TRBJ2-7, with unresolved D. Trimming removed 5 bases at V and 4 bases at J, with 12 bases between. CDR3 length: 13 residues. CDR1 is SGHAT and CDR2 is FQNNGV in the germline V gene.

The rearrangement joins TRBV7-9 to TRBJ2-2; perhaps TRBD2 as D (5 bases). CDR1 and CDR2 from the germline V gene are SEHNR and FQNEAQ (reference sequence). The CDR3 loop spans 14 amino acids. V lost 3 bases and J 2 bases, leaving 7 bases between the germline ends. This CDR3 is CASSFSGNTGELFF. The CDR3 DNA reads TGTGCCAGCAGCTTCTCGGGAAACACCGGGGAGCTGTTTTTT.

The gene calls are TRBV9 and TRBJ1-2, with unresolved D. Germline loops: CDR1 SGDLS, CDR2 YYNGEE. V was shortened by 0 bases and J by 8 bases, with 11 bases between the two germline ends. The CDR3 loop spans 13 amino acids. The CDR3 bases are TGTGCCAGCAGCGTAGATGCAGGTGCGGGCTACACCTTC. It translates to CASSVDAGAGYTF.

Only a few counts were recorded for this clone. The chain is built from TRBV28 and TRBJ2-7; tentative D call: TRBD1 (5 bases). Germline values: CDR1 MDHEN, CDR2 SYDVKM. Trimming took 5 bases from V and 7 from J, leaving 9 bases between them. The CDR3 sequence is 11 residues long. The CDR3 here is CASSLRTEQYF. DNA for the CDR3: TGTGCCAGCAGTCTCCGGACAGAGCAGTACTTC.

This chain uses TRBV28 with TRBJ2-5; 9 bases agree with TRBD1. J lost 1 base, V lost 6 bases, and 6 bases had no gene match. The germline CDR1 and CDR2 sequences are MDHEN and SYDVKM. The CDR3 is 15 residues long. The CDR3 reads CASSPRDRVQETQYF. The CDR3 DNA is TGTGCCAGCAGCCCGAGGGACAGGGTCCAAGAGACCCAGTACTTC.

V gene TRBV11-2 combines with J gene TRBJ2-7, with a possible D match to TRBD2 (6 bases). This CDR3 is built from 15 residues. Looked up from germline, CDR1 is SGHAT and CDR2 is FQNNGV. V was pared by 4 bases and J by 4 bases, with 17 bases between. As DNA, the CDR3 is TGTGCCAGCAGCTCCGATTCCTTAGCGGTTTACGAGCAGTACTTC. Protein product: CASSSDSLAVYEQYF.

The CDR3 DNA is TGTGCCAGCAGTGGGGGGCGCAGACGCTACACCTTC. Its translation: CASSGGRRRYTF. This chain links TRBV2 with TRBJ1-2; a possible D gene is TRBD1 (6 bases). Per germline, CDR1 SNHLY and CDR2 FYNNEI. V lost 4 bases, J lost 9 bases, and 12 bases lay in between. This CDR3 contains 12 residues.

Turning to this clone: The junction departs from germline at one end; a sequencing error may be responsible. The chain links TRBV7-8 to TRBJ2-1; 7 bases are shared with TRBD1. The CDR3 is 16 residues long. Germline CDR1 and CDR2: SGHVS and FQNEAQ. The CDR3 loop reads CASSGARDSAYNEQFF. For the CDR3, the DNA is TGTGCCAGCAGCGGCGCGAGGGACAGCGCCTATAATGAGCAGTTCTTC.

The chain uses TRBV27 and TRBJ1-2; D ambiguous. The V end was cut by 8 bases, the J end by 4 bases, with 8 bases between. The CDR3 is made up of 11 amino acids. The germline gives CDR1 MNHEY, CDR2 SMNVEV (reference sequence). CDR3 sequence: CASGEGYGYTF. CDR3 coding DNA: TGTGCCAGCGGGGAGGGCTATGGCTACACCTTC.